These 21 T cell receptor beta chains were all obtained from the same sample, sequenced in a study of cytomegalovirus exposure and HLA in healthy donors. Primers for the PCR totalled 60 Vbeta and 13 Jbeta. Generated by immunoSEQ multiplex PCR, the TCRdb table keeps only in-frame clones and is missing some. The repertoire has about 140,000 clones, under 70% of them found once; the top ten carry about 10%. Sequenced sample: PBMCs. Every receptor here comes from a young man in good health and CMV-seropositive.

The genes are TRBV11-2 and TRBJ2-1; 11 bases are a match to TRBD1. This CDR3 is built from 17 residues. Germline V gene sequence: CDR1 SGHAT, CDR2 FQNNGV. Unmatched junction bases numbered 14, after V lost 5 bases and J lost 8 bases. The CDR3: CASSIYNPGQGGHEQFF. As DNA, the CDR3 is TGTGCCAGCAGCATATATAACCCGGGACAGGGGGGCCATGAGCAGTTCTTC.

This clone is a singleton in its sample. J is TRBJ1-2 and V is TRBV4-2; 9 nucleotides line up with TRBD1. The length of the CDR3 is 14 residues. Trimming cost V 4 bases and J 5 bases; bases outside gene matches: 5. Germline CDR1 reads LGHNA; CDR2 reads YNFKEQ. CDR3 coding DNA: TGTGCCAGCAGCCCGGGACAGGGCGAATATGGCTACACCTTC. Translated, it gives CASSPGQGEYGYTF.

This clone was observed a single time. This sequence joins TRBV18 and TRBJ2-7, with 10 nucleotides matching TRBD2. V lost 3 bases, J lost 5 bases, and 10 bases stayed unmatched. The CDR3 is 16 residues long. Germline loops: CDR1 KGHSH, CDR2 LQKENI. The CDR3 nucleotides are TGTGCCAGCTCACCCCCTAGCGGGAGACTGGTCCACGAGCAGTACTTC. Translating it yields CASSPPSGRLVHEQYF.

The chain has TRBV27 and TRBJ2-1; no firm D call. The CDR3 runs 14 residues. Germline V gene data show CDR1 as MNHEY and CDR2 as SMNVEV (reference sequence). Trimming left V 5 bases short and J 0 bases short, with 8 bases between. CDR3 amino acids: CASSTRSSYNEQFF. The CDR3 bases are TGTGCCAGCAGTACCCGGAGCTCCTACAATGAGCAGTTCTTC.

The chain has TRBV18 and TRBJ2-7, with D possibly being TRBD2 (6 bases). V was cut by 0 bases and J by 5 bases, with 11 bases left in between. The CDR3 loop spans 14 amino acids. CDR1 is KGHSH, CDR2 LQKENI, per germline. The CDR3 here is CASSPPIGGNEQYF. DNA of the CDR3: TGTGCCAGCTCACCACCGATCGGAGGGAACGAGCAGTACTTC. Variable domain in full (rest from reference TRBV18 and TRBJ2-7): NAGVMQNPRHLVRRRGQEARLRCSPMKGHSHVYWYRQLPEEGLKFMVYLQKENIIDESGMPKERFSAEFPKEGPSILRIQQVVRGDSAAYFCASSPPIGGNEQYFGPGTRLTVT.

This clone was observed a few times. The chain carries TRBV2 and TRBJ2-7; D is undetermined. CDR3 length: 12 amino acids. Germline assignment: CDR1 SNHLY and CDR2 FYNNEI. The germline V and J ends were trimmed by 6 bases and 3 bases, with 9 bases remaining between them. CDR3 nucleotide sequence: TGTGCCAGCAGCCTTTCTAACTACGAGCAGTACTTC. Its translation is CASSLSNYEQYF.

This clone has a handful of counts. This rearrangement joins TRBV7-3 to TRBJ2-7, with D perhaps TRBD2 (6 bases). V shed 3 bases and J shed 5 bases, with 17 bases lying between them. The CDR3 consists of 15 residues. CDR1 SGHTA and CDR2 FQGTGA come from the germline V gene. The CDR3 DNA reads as TGTGCCAGCAGCTTCTTGATCGGGAGTGTACACGAGCAGTACTTC. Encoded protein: CASSFLIGSVHEQYF. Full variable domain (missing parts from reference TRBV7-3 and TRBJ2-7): GAGVSQTPSNKVTEKGKYVELRCDPISGHTALYWYRQSLGQGPEFLIYFQGTGAADDSGLPNDRFFAVRPEGSVSTLKIQRTERGDSAVYLCASSFLIGSVHEQYFGPGTRLTVT.

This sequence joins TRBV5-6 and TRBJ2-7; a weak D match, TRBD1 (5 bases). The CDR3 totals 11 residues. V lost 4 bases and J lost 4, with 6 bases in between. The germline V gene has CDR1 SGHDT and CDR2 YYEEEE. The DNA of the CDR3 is TGTGCCAGCAGCCGACAGTACGAGCAGTACTTC. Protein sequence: CASSRQYEQYF.

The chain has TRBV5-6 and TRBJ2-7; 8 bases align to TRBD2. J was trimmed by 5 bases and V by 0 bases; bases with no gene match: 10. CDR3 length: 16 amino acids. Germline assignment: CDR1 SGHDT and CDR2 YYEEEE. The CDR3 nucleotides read TGTGCCAGCAGCTTGGCGCCTGCGGGAGGTGGGAACGAGCAGTACTTC. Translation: CASSLAPAGGGNEQYF.

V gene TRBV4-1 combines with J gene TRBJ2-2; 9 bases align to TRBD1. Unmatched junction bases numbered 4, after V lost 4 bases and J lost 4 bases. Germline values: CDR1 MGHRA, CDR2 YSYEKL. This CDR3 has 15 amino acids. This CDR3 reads CASSPWDRVTGELFF. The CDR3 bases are TGCGCCAGCAGCCCTTGGGACAGGGTCACCGGGGAGCTGTTTTTT.

CDR3 coding DNA: TGCGCCAGCAGCCAAGATTCTAGCGGGAGTAGTTACGAGCAGTACTTC. Protein: CASSQDSSGSSYEQYF. The chain links TRBV4-1 to TRBJ2-7, with 10 bases identical to TRBD2. Looked up from germline, CDR1 is MGHRA and CDR2 is YSYEKL. The ends lost 0 bases at V and 4 bases at J; junction bases unmatched: 6. The CDR3 has 16 amino acids.

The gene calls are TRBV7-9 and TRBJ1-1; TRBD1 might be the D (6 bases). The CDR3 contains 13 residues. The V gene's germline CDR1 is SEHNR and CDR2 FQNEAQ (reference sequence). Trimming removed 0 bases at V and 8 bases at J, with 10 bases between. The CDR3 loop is CASSLAGAYEAFF. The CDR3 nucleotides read TGTGCCAGCAGCTTAGCGGGGGCCTACGAAGCTTTCTTT.

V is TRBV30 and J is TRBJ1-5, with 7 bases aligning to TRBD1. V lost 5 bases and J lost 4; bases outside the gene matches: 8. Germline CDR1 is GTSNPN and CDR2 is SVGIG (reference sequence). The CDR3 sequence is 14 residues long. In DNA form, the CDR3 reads TGTGCCTGGGGGCTCGGGACAGAAAATCAGCCCCAGCATTTT. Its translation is CAWGLGTENQPQHF.

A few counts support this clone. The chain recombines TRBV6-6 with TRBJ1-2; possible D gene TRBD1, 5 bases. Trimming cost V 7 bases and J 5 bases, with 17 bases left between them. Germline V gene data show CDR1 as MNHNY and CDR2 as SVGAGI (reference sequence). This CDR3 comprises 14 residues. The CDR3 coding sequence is TGTGCCAGCATTTCGACAGAGAACCCTTATGGCTACACCTTC. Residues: CASISTENPYGYTF.

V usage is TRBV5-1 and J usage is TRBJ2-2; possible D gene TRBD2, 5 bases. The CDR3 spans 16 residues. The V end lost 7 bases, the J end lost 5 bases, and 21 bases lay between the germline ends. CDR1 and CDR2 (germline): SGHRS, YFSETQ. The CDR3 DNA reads TGCGCCAGCTCCCGAGGAAGCGGCTCGGAGACCGGGGAGCTGTTTTTT. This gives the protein CASSRGSGSETGELFF.

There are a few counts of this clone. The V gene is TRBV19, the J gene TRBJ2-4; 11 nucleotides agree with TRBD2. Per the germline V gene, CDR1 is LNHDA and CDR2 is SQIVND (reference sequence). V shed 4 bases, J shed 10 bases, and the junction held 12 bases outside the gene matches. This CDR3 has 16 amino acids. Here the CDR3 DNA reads TGTGCCAGTAGTAGGAAGACTAGCGGGGCCGAGGGGATTCAGTACTTC. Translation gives CASSRKTSGAEGIQYF.

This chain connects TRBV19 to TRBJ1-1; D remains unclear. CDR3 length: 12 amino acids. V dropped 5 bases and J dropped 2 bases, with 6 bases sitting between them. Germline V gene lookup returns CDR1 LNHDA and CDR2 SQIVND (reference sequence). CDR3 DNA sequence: TGTGCCAGTAGTTTTATAAACACTGAAGCTTTCTTT. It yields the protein CASSFINTEAFF.

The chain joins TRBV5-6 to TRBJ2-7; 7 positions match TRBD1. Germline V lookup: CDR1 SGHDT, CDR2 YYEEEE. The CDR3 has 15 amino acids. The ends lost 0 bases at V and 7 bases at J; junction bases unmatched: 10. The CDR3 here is CASSLVGDRVIEQYF. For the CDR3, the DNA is TGTGCCAGCAGCTTGGTTGGCGACAGGGTGATTGAGCAGTACTTC.

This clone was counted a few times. CDR3 nucleotide sequence: TGTGCCAGCACCTCAAGGACAGGGGTAGGTATGGACACTGAAGCTTTCTTT. Amino acid sequence: CASTSRTGVGMDTEAFF. This sequence joins TRBV27 and TRBJ1-1; 9 nucleotides agree with TRBD1. The J segment lost 3 bases and the V segment lost 7 bases, leaving 15 bases of the junction unmatched. The CDR3 length is 17 residues. CDR1 and CDR2 from the germline V gene are MNHEY and SMNVEV (reference sequence).

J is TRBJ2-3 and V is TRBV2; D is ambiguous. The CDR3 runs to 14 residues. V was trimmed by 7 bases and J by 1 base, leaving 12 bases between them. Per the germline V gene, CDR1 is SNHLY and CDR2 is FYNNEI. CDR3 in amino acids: CASNQVSGTDTQYF. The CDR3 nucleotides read TGTGCCAGCAATCAGGTTTCGGGCACAGATACGCAGTATTTT. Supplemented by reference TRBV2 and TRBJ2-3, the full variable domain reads EPEVTQTPSHQVTQMGQEVILRCVPISNHLYFYWYRQILGQKVEFLVSFYNNEISEKSEIFDDQFSVERPDGSNFTLKIRSTKLEDSAMYFCASNQVSGTDTQYFGPGTRLTVL.

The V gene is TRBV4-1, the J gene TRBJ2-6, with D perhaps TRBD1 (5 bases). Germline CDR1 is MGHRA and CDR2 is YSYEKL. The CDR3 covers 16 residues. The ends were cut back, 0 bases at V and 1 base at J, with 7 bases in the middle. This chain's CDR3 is CASSQDYRSGANVLTF. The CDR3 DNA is TGCGCCAGCAGCCAAGATTACAGGTCTGGGGCCAACGTCCTGACTTTC.